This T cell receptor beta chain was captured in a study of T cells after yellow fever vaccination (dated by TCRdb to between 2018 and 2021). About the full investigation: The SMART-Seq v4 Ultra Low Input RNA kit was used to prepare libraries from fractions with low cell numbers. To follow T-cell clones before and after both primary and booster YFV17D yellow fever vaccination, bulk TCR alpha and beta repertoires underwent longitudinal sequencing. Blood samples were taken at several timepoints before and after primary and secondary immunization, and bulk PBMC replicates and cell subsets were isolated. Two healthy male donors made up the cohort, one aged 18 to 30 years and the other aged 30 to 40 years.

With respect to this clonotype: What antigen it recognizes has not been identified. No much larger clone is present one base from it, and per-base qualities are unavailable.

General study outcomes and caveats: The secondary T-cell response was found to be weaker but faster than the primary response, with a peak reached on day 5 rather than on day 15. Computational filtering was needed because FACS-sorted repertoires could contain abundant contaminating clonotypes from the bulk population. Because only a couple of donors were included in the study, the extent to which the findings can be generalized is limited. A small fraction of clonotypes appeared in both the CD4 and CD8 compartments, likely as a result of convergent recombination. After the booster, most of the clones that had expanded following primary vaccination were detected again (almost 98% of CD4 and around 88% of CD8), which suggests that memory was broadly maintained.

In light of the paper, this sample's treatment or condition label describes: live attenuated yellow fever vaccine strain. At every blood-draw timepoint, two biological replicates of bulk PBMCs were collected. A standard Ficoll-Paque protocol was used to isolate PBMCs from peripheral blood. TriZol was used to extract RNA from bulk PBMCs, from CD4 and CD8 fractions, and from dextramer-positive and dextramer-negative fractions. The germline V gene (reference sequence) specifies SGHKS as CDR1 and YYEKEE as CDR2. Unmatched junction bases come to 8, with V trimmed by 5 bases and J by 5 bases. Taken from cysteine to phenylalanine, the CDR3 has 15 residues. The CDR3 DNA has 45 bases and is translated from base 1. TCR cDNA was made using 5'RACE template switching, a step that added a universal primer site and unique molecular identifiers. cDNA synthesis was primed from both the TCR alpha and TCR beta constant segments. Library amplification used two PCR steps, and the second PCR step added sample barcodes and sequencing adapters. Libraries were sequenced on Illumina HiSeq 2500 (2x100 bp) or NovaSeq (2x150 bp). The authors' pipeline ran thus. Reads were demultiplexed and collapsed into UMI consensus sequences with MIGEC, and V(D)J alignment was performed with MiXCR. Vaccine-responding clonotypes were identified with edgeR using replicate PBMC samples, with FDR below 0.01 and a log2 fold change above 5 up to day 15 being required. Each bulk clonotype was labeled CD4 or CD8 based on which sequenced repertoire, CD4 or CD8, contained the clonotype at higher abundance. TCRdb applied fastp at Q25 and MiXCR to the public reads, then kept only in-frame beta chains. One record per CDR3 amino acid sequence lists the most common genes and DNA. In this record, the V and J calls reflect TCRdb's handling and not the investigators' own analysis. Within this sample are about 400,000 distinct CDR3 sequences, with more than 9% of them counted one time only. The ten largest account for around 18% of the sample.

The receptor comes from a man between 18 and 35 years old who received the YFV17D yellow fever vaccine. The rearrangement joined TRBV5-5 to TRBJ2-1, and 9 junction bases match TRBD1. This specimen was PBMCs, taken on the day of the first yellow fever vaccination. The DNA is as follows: TGTGCCAGCAGGGACTACCGACAGGGGGACAATGAGCAGTTCTTC. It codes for CASRDYRQGDNEQFF.